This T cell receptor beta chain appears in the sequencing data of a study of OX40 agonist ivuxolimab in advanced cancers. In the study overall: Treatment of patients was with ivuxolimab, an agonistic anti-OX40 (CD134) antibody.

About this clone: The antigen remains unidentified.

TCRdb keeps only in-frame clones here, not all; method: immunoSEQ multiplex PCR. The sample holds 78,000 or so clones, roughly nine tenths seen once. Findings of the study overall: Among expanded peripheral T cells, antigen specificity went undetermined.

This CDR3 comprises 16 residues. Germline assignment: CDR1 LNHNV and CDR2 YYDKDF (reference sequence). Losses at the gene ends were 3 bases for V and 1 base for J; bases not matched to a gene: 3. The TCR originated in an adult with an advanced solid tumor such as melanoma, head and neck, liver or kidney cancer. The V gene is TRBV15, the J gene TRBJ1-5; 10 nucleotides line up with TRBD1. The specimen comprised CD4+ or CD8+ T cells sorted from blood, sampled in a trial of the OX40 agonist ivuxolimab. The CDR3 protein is CATSSRDRGSNQPQHF. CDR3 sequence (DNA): TGTGCCACCAGCAGTAGGGACAGGGGAAGCAATCAGCCCCAGCATTTT.